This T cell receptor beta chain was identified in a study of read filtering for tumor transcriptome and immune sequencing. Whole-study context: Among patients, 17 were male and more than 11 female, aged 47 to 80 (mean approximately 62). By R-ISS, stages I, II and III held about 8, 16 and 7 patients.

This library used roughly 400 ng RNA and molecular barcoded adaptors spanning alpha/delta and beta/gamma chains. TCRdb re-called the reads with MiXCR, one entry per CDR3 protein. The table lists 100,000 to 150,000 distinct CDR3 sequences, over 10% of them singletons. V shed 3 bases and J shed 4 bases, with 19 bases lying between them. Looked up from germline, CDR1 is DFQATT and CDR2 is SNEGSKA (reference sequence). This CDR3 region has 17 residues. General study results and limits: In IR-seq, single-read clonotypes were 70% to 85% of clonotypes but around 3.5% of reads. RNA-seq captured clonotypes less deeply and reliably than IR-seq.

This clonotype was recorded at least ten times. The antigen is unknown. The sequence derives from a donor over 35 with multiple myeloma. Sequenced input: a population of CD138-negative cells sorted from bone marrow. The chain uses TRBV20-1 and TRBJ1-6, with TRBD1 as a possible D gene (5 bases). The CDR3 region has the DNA TGCAGTGCTAGGGAGAATCGGGACGGAGATTATAATTCACCCCTCCACTTT. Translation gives CSARENRDGDYNSPLHF.